These 22 T cell receptor beta chains came from one sample sequenced in a study of regulatory T cells in long-lasting Graves disease. HTBI primers from iRepertoire and Arm-PCR of CDR3 regions yielded the TCR beta libraries. TCRdb called the multiplex PCR reads again in MiXCR, with one record for every CDR3 protein. The data show 350,000 to 450,000 distinct CDR3 sequences, with roughly 23% seen just once and around 15% held by the top ten. This sample's time point: persistent/refractory GD, antithyroid drugs over 5 years with positive TRAb. Isolated PBMC RNA provided the starting material for the TCR library. This material consisted of peripheral blood mononuclear cells (PBMCs), taken when the disease was refractory, from a patient treated with antithyroid drugs. All receptors derive from a female donor with Graves disease.

The V call is TRBV4-2, the J call TRBJ2-1; TRBD2 might be the D (6 bases). The germline CDR1 and CDR2 sequences are LGHNA and YNFKEQ. The V end lost 5 bases, the J end lost 6 bases, and 17 bases lay between the germline ends. The CDR3 covers 15 residues. As DNA, the CDR3 is TGTGCCAGCAGCTCCGGGACTGAGACGTCCAATGAGCAGTTCTTC. This translates into CASSSGTETSNEQFF.

The gene calls are TRBV30 and TRBJ2-7; D might be TRBD2 (6 bases). Between the trimmed V and J ends, which lost 3 bases and 3 bases, there was a span of 15 bases. This CDR3 region has 14 residues. Germline V gene sequence: CDR1 GTSNPN, CDR2 SVGIG (reference sequence). CDR3 region: CAWSQGLNSYEQYF. The DNA for the CDR3 is TGTGCCTGGAGCCAGGGACTCAACAGCTACGAGCAGTACTTC.

This clonotype was seen at least ten times. The gene calls are TRBV29-1 and TRBJ1-1; 10 bases line up with TRBD1. The CDR3 length is 15 residues. CDR1 is SQVTM, CDR2 ANQGSEA, per germline. The V segment lost 7 bases and the J segment 0 bases; nucleotides outside the gene matches: 8. The CDR3 nucleotides are TGCAGCGGCAAAGGGGGACAGGGGATGAACACTGAAGCTTTCTTT. This sequence encodes CSGKGGQGMNTEAFF.

The chain is built from TRBV6-1 and TRBJ2-5; perhaps TRBD1 as D (6 bases). Germline V lookup: CDR1 MNHNS, CDR2 SASEGT. V lost 7 bases, J lost 3 bases, and 15 bases lay in between. This CDR3 spans 14 amino acids. Here the CDR3 DNA reads TGTGCCAGCATCCCTGGGGCAGGGGAAGAGACCCAGTACTTC. It codes for CASIPGAGEETQYF.

Comments on this clonotype: A much larger clonotype is one base distant, so this may be a read error. The V call is TRBV11-1, the J call TRBJ2-2; no reliable D call. The CDR3 spans 12 residues. Germline V gives CDR1 SGHAT, CDR2 FQDESV (reference sequence). Here the CDR3 DNA reads TGTACCAGCAGCTTACGAGCCTGGGAGCTGTTTTTT. Translated, it gives CTSSLRAWELFF. Supplemented by reference TRBV11-1 and TRBJ2-2, the full variable domain reads EAEVAQSPRYKITEKSQAVAFWCDPISGHATLYWYRQILGQGPELLVQFQDESVVDDSQLPKDRFSAERLKGVDSTLKIQPAELGDSAMYLCTSSLRAWELFFGEGSRLTVL.

V usage is TRBV28 and J usage is TRBJ2-1; TRBD2 matches at 9 bases. The CDR3 is 17 residues long. V lost 2 bases to trimming and J lost 6 bases; unmatched junction nucleotides: 11. CDR1 MDHEN and CDR2 SYDVKM come from the germline V gene. The DNA for the CDR3 is TGTGCCAGCAGTTTAATAAGAGCGGGAGGTGAGGGCAATGAGCAGTTCTTC. Its protein is CASSLIRAGGEGNEQFF.

The chain is built from TRBV12-3 or TRBV12-4 and TRBJ2-1, with D unresolved. The length of the CDR3 is 14 residues. The CDR3 loop is CADLPLSSYNEQFF. The CDR3 DNA reads TGTGCAGACCTCCCTCTCAGCTCCTACAATGAGCAGTTCTTC.

This clonotype was seen ten or more times. This chain uses TRBV28 with TRBJ2-7; 8 positions agree with TRBD2. Germline CDR1 and CDR2: MDHEN and SYDVKM. The CDR3 runs 15 residues. After removal of 6 bases from V and 5 bases from J, the junction contained 12 bases not matched to a gene. The CDR3 DNA reads as TGTGCCAGCAGGGAGACCGGGACTAGGGGCCACGAGCAGTACTTC. Protein product: CASRETGTRGHEQYF.

The rearrangement uses TRBV7-9 and TRBJ1-4, with 8 positions matching TRBD1. This CDR3 has 18 residues. The germline CDR1 and CDR2 sequences are SEHNR and FQNEAQ (reference sequence). Trimming cost V 0 bases and J 6 bases; bases outside gene matches: 12. DNA of the CDR3: TGTGCCAGCAGCTTAGCTACCAACCGGGACAGGCGGGATGAAAAACTGTTTTTT. Protein product: CASSLATNRDRRDEKLFF.

In this sample, this clonotype turned up a few times. The V call is TRBV10-3, the J call TRBJ1-3; a weak D match, TRBD1 (5 bases). Trimming cost V 6 bases and J 0 bases, with 12 bases left between them. The CDR3 is 15 residues long. Germline V gives CDR1 ENHRY, CDR2 SYGVKD. CDR3 in amino acids: CAISNPDSSGNTIYF. The CDR3 DNA reads as TGTGCCATCAGCAACCCCGACAGCTCTGGAAACACCATATATTTT.

This chain connects TRBV15 to TRBJ1-1; D ambiguous. The V gene lost 6 bases and the J gene lost 5 bases, with 13 bases spanning the gap. This CDR3 has 13 residues. In germline, CDR1 is LNHNV, CDR2 YYDKDF (reference sequence). DNA of the CDR3: TGTGCCACCAGTGCGACATCGGGGACTGAAGCTTTCTTT. Amino acids: CATSATSGTEAFF.

On this clonotype: This clone may be a read error of a much larger clone one base away. The gene calls are TRBV24-1 and TRBJ2-2, with D perhaps matching TRBD2 (6 bases). The CDR3 runs to 16 residues. Germline V gene data show CDR1 as KGHDR and CDR2 as SFDVKD. Trimming stripped 5 bases from V and 1 base from J, with 13 bases between. The DNA for the CDR3 is TGTGCCACCAGTGCCGACCGGCGGGGGAACACCGGGGAGCTGTTTTTT. Encoded protein: CATSADRRGNTGELFF.

The chain links TRBV10-3 to TRBJ2-7; 11 bases are a match to TRBD1. V lost 4 bases and J lost 10; bases outside the gene matches: 15. Germline V CDR1 and CDR2: ENHRY, SYGVKD. The length of the CDR3 is 16 residues. DNA for the CDR3: TGTGCCATCAGTGCAGGACAGGGGGCGCTTTCGAGCGATCAGTACTTC. Translating it yields CAISAGQGALSSDQYF.

This clonotype was found a few times. The rearrangement joins TRBV6-1 to TRBJ1-5; D gene uncertain. Trimming removed 8 bases at V and 7 bases at J, with 18 bases between. The CDR3 loop spans 14 amino acids. CDR1 and CDR2 (germline): MNHNS, SASEGT. The CDR3 loop is CASSAPSESQPQHF. For the CDR3, the DNA is TGTGCCAGCTCCGCGCCATCCGAGAGCCAGCCCCAGCATTTT.

This clonotype was recorded many times. This chain links TRBV5-6 with TRBJ1-2, with a possible D match to TRBD1 (5 bases). The CDR3 is made up of 13 amino acids. Germline values: CDR1 SGHDT, CDR2 YYEEEE. V was cut by 5 bases and J by 1 base, with 9 bases left in between. The CDR3 protein is CASRRDGNYGYTF. The DNA of the CDR3 is TGTGCCAGCAGACGGGACGGTAACTATGGCTACACCTTC.

This clonotype was recorded many times. A read error may explain this, as a much larger clone is one base away. This chain connects TRBV2 to TRBJ2-5; 8 positions agree with TRBD2. Germline V lookup: CDR1 SNHLY, CDR2 FYNNEI. CDR3 length: 15 amino acids. V dropped 7 bases and J dropped 5; count of bases not matched to a gene: 12. CDR3 coding DNA: TGTGCCAGCATTCGGGAGGGCCGGTCCCACGAGACCCAGTACTTC. Protein product: CASIREGRSHETQYF.

To note about this clonotype: A much larger clonotype is one base distant, so this may be a read error. CDR3 in amino acids: CASSRTGTDVLGYF. The CDR3 DNA sequence: TGTGCCAGCAGCCGTACCGGGACGGACGTATTAGGGTACTTC. The J gene is TRBJ2-7, the V gene TRBV3-1; the D gene could be TRBD1 or TRBD2 (5 bases each). V lost 4 bases and J lost 12, with 22 bases in between. The length of the CDR3 is 14 residues. Germline V CDR1 and CDR2: LGHDT, YNNKEL (reference sequence).

The chain employs TRBV5-5 and TRBJ2-1, with D perhaps matching TRBD1 or TRBD2 (7 bases each). V lost 5 bases to trimming and J lost 10 bases, with 19 bases between them. The CDR3 is 14 amino acids. In germline, CDR1 is SGHKS, CDR2 YYEKEE (reference sequence). The CDR3 loop reads CASRGIRGGREQFF. Here the CDR3 DNA reads TGTGCCAGCAGAGGAATCAGGGGGGGGAGGGAGCAGTTCTTC. Based on the CDR3 plus reference TRBV5-5 and TRBJ2-1, the full variable domain is DAGVTQSPTHLIKTRGQQVTLRCSPISGHKSVSWYQQVLGQGPQFIFQYYEKEERGRGNFPDRFSARQFPNYSSELNVNALLLGDSALYLCASRGIRGGREQFFGPGTRLTVL.

Ten or more counts support this clonotype. The chain couples TRBV3-1 to TRBJ2-7, with 7 bases lining up with TRBD2. Germline V lookup: CDR1 LGHDT, CDR2 YNNKEL (reference sequence). This CDR3 contains 13 residues. Unmatched junction bases numbered 4, after V lost 5 bases and J lost 3 bases. In DNA, the CDR3 is TGTGCCAGCAGCATAGCGGGTGTCTACGAGCAGTACTTC. This sequence encodes CASSIAGVYEQYF.

About this clonotype itself: One base away lies a much larger clone, so this may be a sequencing read error. The chain couples TRBV20-1 to TRBJ2-7; D may be TRBD1 or TRBD2 (6 bases each). Germline CDR1 is DFQATT and CDR2 is SNEGSKA (reference sequence). CDR3 length: 14 amino acids. This chain's CDR3 is CGARGGGRRNEQYF. CDR3 nucleotide sequence: TGCGGTGCTAGAGGAGGGGGGAGGAGGAACGAGCAGTACTTC.

The CDR3 DNA sequence: TGTGCCGGCCGGGACAGGGGTCTACAGCAGTACTTC. Amino acid sequence: CAGRDRGLQQYF. This chain joins TRBV30 and TRBJ2-7, with 10 bases aligning to TRBD1. With 8 bases clipped from V and 8 bases from J, the junction kept 9 bases outside the gene matches. Germline V gives CDR1 GTSNPN, CDR2 SVGIG (reference sequence). The CDR3 spans 12 residues.

This clonotype was found a few times. V gene TRBV20-1 combines with J gene TRBJ2-7, with 12 bases matching TRBD2. The CDR3 extends over 13 amino acids. With V trimmed by 6 bases and J by 3 bases, 3 bases remained unmatched. Germline assignment: CDR1 DFQATT and CDR2 SNEGSKA (reference sequence). The CDR3: CSAPTSGGYEQYF. CDR3 coding DNA: TGCAGTGCCCCGACTAGCGGGGGCTACGAGCAGTACTTC.